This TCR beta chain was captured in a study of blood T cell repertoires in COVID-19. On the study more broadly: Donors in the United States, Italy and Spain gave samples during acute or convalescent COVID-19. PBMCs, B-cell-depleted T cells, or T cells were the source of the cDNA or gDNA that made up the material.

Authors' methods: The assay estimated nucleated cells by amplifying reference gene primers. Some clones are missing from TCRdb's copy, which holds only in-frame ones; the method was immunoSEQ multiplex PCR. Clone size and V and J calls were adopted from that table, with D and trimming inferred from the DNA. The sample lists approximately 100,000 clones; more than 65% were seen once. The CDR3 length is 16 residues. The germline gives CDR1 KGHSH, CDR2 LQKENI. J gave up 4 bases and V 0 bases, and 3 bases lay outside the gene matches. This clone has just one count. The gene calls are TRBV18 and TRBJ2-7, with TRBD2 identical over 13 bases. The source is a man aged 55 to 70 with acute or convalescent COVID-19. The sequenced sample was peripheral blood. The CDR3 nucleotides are TGTGCCAGCTCACCACCGGGACTAGCGGGGAAGTACGAGCAGTACTTC. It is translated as CASSPPGLAGKYEQYF.